This TCR beta chain came from a study of blood T cells in healthy people across ages. Study at large: About one barcoded beta molecule per two T cells came from capture by template switching.

Through a sample-barcoded 5' primer and a J-beta primer mix, a second PCR was run for roughly 7 to 12 cycles. TCRdb re-analysed the 5' RACE reads in MiXCR, keeping a single row per CDR3 protein. Among roughly 1.5 million distinct CDR3 sequences listed, approximately 43% were seen once. Germline lookup yields CDR1 LGHNT and CDR2 FRNRAP. This CDR3 is built from 12 residues. Deletions cut 7 bases from V and 2 bases from J, with 8 bases between. The V call is TRBV12-5, the J call TRBJ1-1; D unclear. Sequenced material: blood. The receptor was derived from a woman under 30 in good health. The CDR3 is CASARRNTEAFF. The CDR3 nucleotides are TGTGCTAGTGCACGGAGAAACACTGAAGCTTTCTTT.